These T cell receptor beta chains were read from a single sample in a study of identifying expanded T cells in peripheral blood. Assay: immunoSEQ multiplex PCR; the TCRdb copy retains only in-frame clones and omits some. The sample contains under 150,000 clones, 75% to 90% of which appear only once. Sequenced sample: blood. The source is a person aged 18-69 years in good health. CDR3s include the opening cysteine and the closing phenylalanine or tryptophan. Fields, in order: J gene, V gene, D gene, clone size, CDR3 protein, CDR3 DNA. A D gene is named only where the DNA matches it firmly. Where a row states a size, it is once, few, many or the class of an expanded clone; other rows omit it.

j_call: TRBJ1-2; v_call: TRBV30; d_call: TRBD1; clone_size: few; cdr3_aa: CAWRLPGTGRYGYTF; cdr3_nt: TGTGCCTGGAGACTTCCCGGGACAGGGAGGTATGGCTACACCTTC
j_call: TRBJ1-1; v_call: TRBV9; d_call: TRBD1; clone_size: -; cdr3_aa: CASSLRQGATEAFF; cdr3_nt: TGTGCCAGCAGCTTGCGACAGGGGGCAACTGAAGCTTTCTTT
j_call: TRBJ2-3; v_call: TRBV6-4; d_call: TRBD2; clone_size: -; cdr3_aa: CASSEGAGGDTQYF; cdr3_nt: TGTGCCAGCTCTGAAGGAGCGGGGGGAGATACGCAGTATTTT
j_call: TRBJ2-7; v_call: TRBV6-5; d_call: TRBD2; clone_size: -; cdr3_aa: CASTLAGGLSYEQYF; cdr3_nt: TGTGCCAGCACTCTAGCGGGAGGGCTCTCATACGAGCAGTACTTC
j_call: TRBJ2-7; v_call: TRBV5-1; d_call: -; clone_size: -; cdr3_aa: CASSHDRSSYEQYF; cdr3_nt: TGCGCCAGCAGCCACGACAGAAGCTCCTACGAGCAGTACTTC
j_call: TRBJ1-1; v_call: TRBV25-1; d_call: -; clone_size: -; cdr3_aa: CASSEWTRNDAEAFF; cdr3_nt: TGTGCCAGCAGTGAATGGACTAGGAATGACGCTGAAGCTTTCTTT
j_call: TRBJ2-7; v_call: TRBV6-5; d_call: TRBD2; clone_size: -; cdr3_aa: CAIVGGGTYEQYF; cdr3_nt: TGTGCCATCGTCGGGGGAGGGACCTACGAGCAGTACTTC
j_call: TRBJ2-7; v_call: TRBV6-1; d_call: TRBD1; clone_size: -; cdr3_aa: CASSAPPGTANEQYF; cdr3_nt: TGTGCCAGCAGTGCCCCGCCGGGGACAGCCAACGAGCAGTACTTC
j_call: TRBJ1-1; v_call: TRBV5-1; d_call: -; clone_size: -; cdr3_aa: CASSLALGGGTEAFF; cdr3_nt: TGCGCCAGCAGCTTGGCCCTCGGTGGGGGCACTGAAGCTTTCTTT
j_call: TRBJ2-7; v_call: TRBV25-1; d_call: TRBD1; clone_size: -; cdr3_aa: CASSPSDRGAYEQYF; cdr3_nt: TGTGCCAGCAGCCCCTCGGACAGGGGGGCATACGAGCAGTACTTC
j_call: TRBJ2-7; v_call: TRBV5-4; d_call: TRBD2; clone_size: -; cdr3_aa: CASSLGLAGGYYEQYF; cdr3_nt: TGTGCCAGCAGCTTGGGTCTAGCGGGAGGGTACTACGAGCAGTACTTC
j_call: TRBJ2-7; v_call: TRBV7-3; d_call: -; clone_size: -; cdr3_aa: CASSLTAISGEQYF; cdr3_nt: TGTGCCAGCAGCTTAACGGCGATAAGTGGGGAGCAGTACTTC
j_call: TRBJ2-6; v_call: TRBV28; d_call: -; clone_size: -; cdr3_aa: CASSRLISGANVLTF; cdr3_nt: TGTGCCAGCAGTCGGCTCATTTCTGGGGCCAACGTCCTGACTTTC
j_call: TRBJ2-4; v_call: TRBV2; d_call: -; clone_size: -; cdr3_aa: CASSLLGEELVYF; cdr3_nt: TGTGCCAGCAGTCTGCTCGGGGAGGAGTTGGTATATTTC
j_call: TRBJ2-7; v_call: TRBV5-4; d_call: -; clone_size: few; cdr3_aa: CASSARDGYLEQYF; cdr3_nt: TGTGCCAGCAGCGCCCGGGACGGTTACTTGGAGCAGTACTTC
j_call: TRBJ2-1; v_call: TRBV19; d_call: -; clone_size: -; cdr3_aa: CASSLQGGHEQFF; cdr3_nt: TGTGCCAGTAGTCTACAGGGGGGGCATGAGCAGTTCTTC
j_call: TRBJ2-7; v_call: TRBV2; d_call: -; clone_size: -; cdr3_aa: CASSTTGYEQYF; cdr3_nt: TGTGCCAGCAGTACGACAGGTTACGAGCAGTACTTC
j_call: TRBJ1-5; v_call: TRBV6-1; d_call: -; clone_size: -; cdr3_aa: CASSGGDVGNQPQHF; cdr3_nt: TGTGCCAGCAGTGGAGGGGACGTAGGTAATCAGCCCCAGCATTTT
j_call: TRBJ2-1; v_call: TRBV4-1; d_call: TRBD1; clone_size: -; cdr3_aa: CASSHEPGQTYNEQFF; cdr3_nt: TGCGCCAGCAGCCATGAGCCGGGACAGACTTACAATGAGCAGTTCTTC